The 26 T cell receptor beta chains below come from one sample, sequenced in a study of CD8 T cells in ankylosing spondylitis. One entry per CDR3 protein results from TCRdb running MiXCR on the 5' RACE reads. Among roughly 230,000 distinct CDR3 sequences listed, approximately 8.4% were seen once. Sequenced input: blood, either unsorted or a sorted T cell fraction (not recorded which). Every receptor here comes from a female donor with ankylosing spondylitis or in good health (not recorded which).

This clonotype has ten or more counts. The chain employs TRBV9 and TRBJ2-1; D could derive from TRBD1 or TRBD2 (5 bases each). CDR3 length: 13 amino acids. V lost 0 bases to trimming and J lost 7 bases, with 8 bases between them. The germline V gene encodes CDR1 SGDLS and CDR2 YYNGEE. The CDR3 DNA follows: TGTGCCAGCAGCGTAGGGGGGTCGAATGAGCAGTTCTTC. It yields the protein CASSVGGSNEQFF.

This clonotype was seen ten or more times. The chain links TRBV7-9 to TRBJ2-1, with a tentative D call TRBD1 (5 bases). Trimming cost V 5 bases and J 5 bases, with 10 bases left between them. Germline CDR1 reads SEHNR; CDR2 reads FQNEAQ (reference sequence). CDR3 length equals 13 residues. CDR3 amino acids: CASSVDSDNEQFF. The CDR3, as DNA: TGTGCCAGCAGCGTCGACAGTGACAATGAGCAGTTCTTC.

This sequence joins TRBV12-3 or TRBV12-4 and TRBJ2-1; no reliable D call. The CDR3 consists of 13 residues. V was trimmed by 5 bases and J by 9 bases, leaving 14 bases between them. CDR3 sequence reads: CASSQGPVGEQFF. The CDR3 nucleotides read TGTGCCAGCAGTCAAGGACCGGTGGGTGAGCAGTTCTTC.

Many counts were recorded for this clonotype. The gene calls are TRBV6-2 or TRBV6-3 and TRBJ2-3; no reliable D call. Trimming pared 5 bases from V and 7 bases from J, leaving 10 bases between. CDR1 is MNHEY and CDR2 is SVGEGT in the germline V gene. The CDR3 has 12 amino acids. The CDR3 is CASSPQSNTQYF. The CDR3 nucleotides read TGTGCCAGCAGTCCCCAGTCGAATACGCAGTATTTT.

This clonotype was detected ten times or more. The V gene is TRBV5-1, the J gene TRBJ2-1, with a possible D match to TRBD2 (5 bases). Looked up from germline, CDR1 is SGHRS and CDR2 is YFSETQ. This CDR3 spans 13 amino acids. V shed 1 base and J shed 5 bases, with 7 bases lying between them. The CDR3 nucleotides are TGCGCCAGCAGCTTGCCGGGAAACAATGAGCAGTTCTTC. This codes for CASSLPGNNEQFF.

This clonotype came up many times. The chain combines TRBV12-3 or TRBV12-4 with TRBJ2-7; weak D call: TRBD1 (6 bases). The CDR3 totals 15 residues. V was trimmed by 1 base and J by 3 bases, leaving 13 bases between them. In nucleotides, the CDR3 is TGTGCCAGCAGTTTAGGGCAGGGGCTAGTCTACGAGCAGTACTTC. Protein: CASSLGQGLVYEQYF.

This clonotype was counted many times. J is TRBJ2-3 and V is TRBV6-1; 7 nucleotides align to TRBD2. This CDR3 contains 14 residues. Trimming removed 6 bases from V and 1 base from J; junction bases left unmatched: 4. Per germline, CDR1 MNHNS and CDR2 SASEGT. CDR3 amino acids: CASRTSSGTDTQYF. DNA for the CDR3: TGTGCCAGCAGGACTAGCTCTGGCACAGATACGCAGTATTTT.

At least ten counts were recorded for this clonotype. The chain uses TRBV12-3 or TRBV12-4 and TRBJ2-7; 13 nucleotides align to TRBD2. V gave up 6 bases and J gave up 3 bases; unmatched junction bases: 17. This CDR3 is built from 19 residues. This chain's CDR3 is CASSFLGLAGSAANYEQYF. The CDR3 bases are TGTGCCAGCAGCTTCCTGGGACTAGCGGGGTCTGCCGCTAACTACGAGCAGTACTTC.

This clonotype was detected ten times or more. CDR3 region: CASRRLGPSHEQFF. CDR3 nucleotides: TGTGCCAGCAGGCGACTAGGCCCCAGCCATGAGCAGTTCTTC. The gene calls are TRBV7-9 and TRBJ2-1; maybe TRBD2 (6 bases). V lost 6 bases and J lost 8, with 17 bases in between. This CDR3 has 14 amino acids. Germline V gene lookup returns CDR1 SEHNR and CDR2 FQNEAQ (reference sequence).

There are many counts of this clonotype. This chain connects TRBV5-1 to TRBJ2-7; D remains unclear. CDR3 length equals 14 residues. V lost 1 base and J 5 bases, leaving 13 bases between the germline ends. Germline V gives CDR1 SGHRS, CDR2 YFSETQ. The CDR3 DNA follows: TGCGCCAGCAGCTTGTCTGCGGCTCGCCACGAGCAGTACTTC. Protein: CASSLSAARHEQYF.

Points on this clonotype: At one end the junction does not follow the germline gene, possibly because of a read error. The chain joins TRBV20-1 to TRBJ2-1; D remains ambiguous. This CDR3 region has 14 residues. Per germline, CDR1 DFQATT and CDR2 SNEGSKA (reference sequence). This CDR3 reads CSARDRVSYDEQFF. The CDR3 bases are TGCAGTGCTAGAGATCGCGTGTCCTACGATGAGCAATTCTTC.

This clonotype has at least ten counts. This sequence joins TRBV28 and TRBJ1-5; 7 bases agree with TRBD1. This CDR3 comprises 14 residues. The germline V gene has CDR1 MDHEN and CDR2 SYDVKM. With 7 bases clipped from V and 7 bases from J, the junction kept 10 bases outside the gene matches. For the CDR3, the DNA is TGTGCCAGCACCCTAACAGGGGAGGAGCAGCCCCAGCATTTT. As protein: CASTLTGEEQPQHF.

In its sample, this clonotype was seen many times. V usage is TRBV9 and J usage is TRBJ1-1; possibly TRBD1 for D (5 bases). V was pared by 0 bases and J by 1 base, with 19 bases between. Per the germline V gene, CDR1 is SGDLS and CDR2 is YYNGEE. The CDR3 loop spans 18 amino acids. The CDR3 loop is CASSVEAHPQGSNTEAFF. The DNA of the CDR3 is TGTGCCAGCAGCGTAGAGGCACATCCTCAGGGTTCGAACACTGAAGCTTTCTTT.

The chain employs TRBV6-1 and TRBJ1-1; 12 nucleotides agree with TRBD1. Trimming took 2 bases from V and 5 from J; bases not matched to a gene: 12. The CDR3 is made up of 18 amino acids. Germline assignment: CDR1 MNHNS and CDR2 SASEGT. CDR3 loop: CASSESNRDRGRTTEAFF. The DNA of the CDR3 is TGTGCCAGCAGTGAATCCAACCGGGACAGGGGGCGGACAACTGAAGCTTTCTTT.

This clonotype was seen a handful of times. This chain joins TRBV7-9 and TRBJ2-7; 10 bases line up with TRBD1. Trimming at V came to 8 bases and at J to 5 bases, leaving 3 bases not matched to a gene. The CDR3 runs to 12 residues. Germline assignment: CDR1 SEHNR and CDR2 FQNEAQ (reference sequence). The CDR3 protein is CASGTGAHEQYF. CDR3 nucleotide sequence: TGTGCCAGCGGGACAGGGGCCCACGAGCAGTACTTC.

This clonotype was recorded many times. The chain uses TRBV6-1 and TRBJ2-2; TRBD1 or TRBD2 may be the D gene (7 bases each). The CDR3 covers 16 residues. The V and J ends lost 6 bases and 4 bases respectively, with 18 bases between them. In germline, CDR1 is MNHNS, CDR2 SASEGT. The CDR3 bases are TGTGCCAGCAGCCGGGGGGAGGGGGCGGGCACCGGGGAGCTGTTTTTT. It specifies CASSRGEGAGTGELFF.

In this sample, this clonotype turned up many times. This chain connects TRBV5-5 to TRBJ2-1, with unresolved D. Germline CDR1 is SGHKS and CDR2 is YYEKEE (reference sequence). Trimming shortened V by 4 bases and J by 8 bases, and 13 bases separated the two germline ends. The CDR3 runs 13 residues. CDR3 bases: TGTGCCAGCAGCCTAACTTTGTATGATGAGCAGTTCTTC. It is translated as CASSLTLYDEQFF.

Points on this clonotype: A much larger clone lies a single base off, so this may be a read error. The J gene is TRBJ2-5, the V gene TRBV7-7; D call uncertain. Looked up from germline, CDR1 is SSHAT and CDR2 is FNYEAQ (reference sequence). The CDR3 loop spans 13 amino acids. This chain's CDR3 is CASSSWEQETQYF. The CDR3 coding sequence is TGTGCTAGCAGCTCGTGGGAACAAGAGACCCAGTACTTC. Complete variable domain (other parts from reference TRBV7-7 and TRBJ2-5): GAGVSQSPRYKVTKRGQDVTLRCDPISSHATLYWYQQALGQGPEFLTYFNYEAQPDKSGLPSDRFSAERPEGSISTLTIQRTEQRDSAMYRCASSSWEQETQYFGPGTRLLVL.

This clonotype was seen many times. The rearrangement uses TRBV12-3 or TRBV12-4 and TRBJ2-1; no firm D call. The V end was cut by 0 bases, the J end by 10 bases, with 19 bases between. This CDR3 contains 16 residues. The CDR3 sequence is CASSLARLAAMSEQFF. The CDR3 nucleotides read TGTGCCAGCAGTTTAGCGCGACTCGCTGCAATGTCGGAGCAGTTCTTC.

This clonotype has ten or more counts. The chain couples TRBV20-1 to TRBJ2-7; 8 nucleotides agree with TRBD2. Germline V gene lookup returns CDR1 DFQATT and CDR2 SNEGSKA (reference sequence). Trimming took 5 bases from V and 0 from J; bases not matched to a gene: 6. The length of the CDR3 is 14 residues. The DNA of the CDR3 is TGCAGTGCTTTTAGCGGGGTAAGCTCCTACGAGCAGTACTTC. Protein product: CSAFSGVSSYEQYF.

In the case of this clonotype: A much bigger clone sits one base away, suggesting this may be a read error. The rearrangement uses TRBV2 and TRBJ2-7; D call uncertain. Germline CDR1 SNHLY, CDR2 FYNNEI. Trimming stripped 8 bases from V and 0 bases from J, with 14 bases between. The CDR3 spans 14 residues. The CDR3 nucleotides read TGTGCCAGCCTTCCCAGTCCAGTCTCCTACGAGCAGTACTTC. It is translated as CASLPSPVSYEQYF.

This clonotype was observed a few times. The V and J genes are TRBV7-2 and TRBJ2-2, with D maybe TRBD1 (5 bases). The CDR3 is 16 amino acids. Germline CDR1 is SGHTA and CDR2 is FQGNSA. With 2 bases removed from V and 5 bases from J, the gap between germline ends came to 15 bases. DNA of the CDR3: TGTGCCAGCAGCTTAACTGGCCGGGCAGGGACCGGGGAGCTGTTTTTT. Its translation: CASSLTGRAGTGELFF. Based on the CDR3 plus reference TRBV7-2 and TRBJ2-2, the full variable domain is GAGVSQSPSNKVTEKGKDVELRCDPISGHTALYWYRQSLGQGLEFLIYFQGNSAPDKSGLPSDRFSAERTGGSVSTLTIQRTQQEDSAVYLCASSLTGRAGTGELFFGEGSRLTVL.

The chain has TRBV4-1 and TRBJ2-6, with 9 bases identical to TRBD1. The CDR3 is made up of 21 amino acids. Germline loops: CDR1 MGHRA, CDR2 YSYEKL. The V segment lost 4 bases and the J segment 1 base; nucleotides outside the gene matches: 17. CDR3 protein: CASSRVLERGQGRSGANVLTF. The DNA of the CDR3 is TGCGCCAGCAGCCGAGTATTAGAACGCGGACAGGGGCGTTCTGGGGCCAACGTCCTGACTTTC.

This clonotype was counted at least ten times. V and J are TRBV29-1 and TRBJ2-7; D unresolved. CDR3 length: 11 amino acids. V gave up 2 bases and J gave up 2 bases, with 4 bases separating them. Per the germline V gene, CDR1 is SQVTM and CDR2 is ANQGSEA. The CDR3 spells CSVERAYEQYF. The CDR3 DNA is TGCAGCGTTGAACGGGCCTACGAGCAGTACTTC.

This clonotype occurred a few times. Written as DNA, the CDR3 is TGTGCCAGCAGGCTCCACGGGGAGCTGTTTTTT. Protein: CASRLHGELFF. This chain joins TRBV7-2 and TRBJ2-2; D call uncertain. V was trimmed by 6 bases and J by 7 bases, leaving 6 bases between them. Germline assignment: CDR1 SGHTA and CDR2 FQGNSA. This CDR3 spans 11 amino acids.

For this clonotype: Being one base from a much bigger clone, this may be a read error. This chain links TRBV10-2 with TRBJ2-2; TRBD2 might be the D (5 bases). CDR1 WSHSY and CDR2 SAAADI come from the germline V gene. This CDR3 has 13 residues. CDR3 sequence: CASSALDTGEPFF. CDR3 DNA: TGCGCCAGCAGTGCACTCGACACCGGGGAGCCGTTTTTT.